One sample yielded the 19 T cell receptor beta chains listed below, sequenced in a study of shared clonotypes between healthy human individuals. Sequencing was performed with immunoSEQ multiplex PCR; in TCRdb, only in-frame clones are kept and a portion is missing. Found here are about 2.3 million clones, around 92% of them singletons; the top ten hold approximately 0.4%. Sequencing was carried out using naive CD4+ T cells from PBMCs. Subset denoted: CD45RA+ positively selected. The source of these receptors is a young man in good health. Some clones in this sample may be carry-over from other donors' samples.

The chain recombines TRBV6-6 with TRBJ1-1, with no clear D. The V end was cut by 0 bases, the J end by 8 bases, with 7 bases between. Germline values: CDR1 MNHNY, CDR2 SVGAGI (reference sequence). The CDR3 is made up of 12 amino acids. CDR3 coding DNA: TGTGCCAGCAGTTACTCAGGGTTGGAAGCTTTCTTT. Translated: CASSYSGLEAFF.

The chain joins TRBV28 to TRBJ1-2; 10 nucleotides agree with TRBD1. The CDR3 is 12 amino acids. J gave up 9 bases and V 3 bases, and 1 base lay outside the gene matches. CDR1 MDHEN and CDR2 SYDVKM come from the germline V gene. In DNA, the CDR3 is TGTGCCAGCAGTTTGGGACAGGGGAGCTACACCTTC. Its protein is CASSLGQGSYTF.

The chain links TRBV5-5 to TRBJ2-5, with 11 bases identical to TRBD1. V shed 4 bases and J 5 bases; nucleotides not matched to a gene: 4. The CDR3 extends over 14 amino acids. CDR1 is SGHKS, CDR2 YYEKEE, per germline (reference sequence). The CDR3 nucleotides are TGTGCCAGCAGCCCGGACAGGGGGCGGGAGACCCAGTACTTC. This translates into CASSPDRGRETQYF. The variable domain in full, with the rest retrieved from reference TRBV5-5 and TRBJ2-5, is DAGVTQSPTHLIKTRGQQVTLRCSPISGHKSVSWYQQVLGQGPQFIFQYYEKEERGRGNFPDRFSARQFPNYSSELNVNALLLGDSALYLCASSPDRGRETQYFGPGTRLLVL.

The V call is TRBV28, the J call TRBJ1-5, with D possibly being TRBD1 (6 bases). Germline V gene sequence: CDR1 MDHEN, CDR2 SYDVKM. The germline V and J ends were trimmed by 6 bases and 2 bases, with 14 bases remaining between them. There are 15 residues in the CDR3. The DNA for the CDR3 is TGTGCCAGCAGGATAGGGGGAAATGGCAATCAGCCCCAGCATTTT. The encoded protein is CASRIGGNGNQPQHF.

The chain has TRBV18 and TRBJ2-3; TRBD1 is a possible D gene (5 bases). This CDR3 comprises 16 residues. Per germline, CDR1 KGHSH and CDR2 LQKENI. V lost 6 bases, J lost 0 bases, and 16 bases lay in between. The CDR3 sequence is CASSYALQGSTDTQYF. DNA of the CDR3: TGTGCCAGCTCGTACGCGTTGCAGGGAAGCACAGATACGCAGTATTTT.

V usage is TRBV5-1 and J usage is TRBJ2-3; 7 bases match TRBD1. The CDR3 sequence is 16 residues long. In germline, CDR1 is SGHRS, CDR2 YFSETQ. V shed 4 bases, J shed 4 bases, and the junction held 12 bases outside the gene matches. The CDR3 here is CASSQVKGALADTQYF. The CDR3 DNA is TGCGCCAGCAGCCAAGTCAAGGGGGCTCTGGCAGATACGCAGTATTTT.

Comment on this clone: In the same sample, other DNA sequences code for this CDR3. The CDR3 DNA follows: TGTGCCTGGAGTGTAAAGGGGGGCGGTGAGACCCAGTACTTC. Its translation: CAWSVKGGGETQYF. J is TRBJ2-5 and V is TRBV30; D may match TRBD1 or TRBD2 (6 bases each). In germline, CDR1 is GTSNPN, CDR2 SVGIG (reference sequence). This CDR3 contains 14 residues. V lost 0 bases to trimming and J lost 5 bases, with 13 bases between them.

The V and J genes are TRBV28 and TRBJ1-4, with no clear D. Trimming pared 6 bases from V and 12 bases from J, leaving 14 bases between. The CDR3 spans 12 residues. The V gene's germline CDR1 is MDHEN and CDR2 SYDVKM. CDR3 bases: TGTGCCAGCAGGGTGGGTGATGCGGAACTGTTTTTT. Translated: CASRVGDAELFF.

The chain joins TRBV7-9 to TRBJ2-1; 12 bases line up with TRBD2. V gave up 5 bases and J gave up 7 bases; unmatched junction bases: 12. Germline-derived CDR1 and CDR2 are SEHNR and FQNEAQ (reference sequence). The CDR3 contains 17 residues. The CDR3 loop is CASSNPTSGSAVNEQFF. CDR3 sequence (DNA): TGTGCCAGCAGCAACCCGACTAGCGGGAGTGCGGTAAATGAGCAGTTCTTC.

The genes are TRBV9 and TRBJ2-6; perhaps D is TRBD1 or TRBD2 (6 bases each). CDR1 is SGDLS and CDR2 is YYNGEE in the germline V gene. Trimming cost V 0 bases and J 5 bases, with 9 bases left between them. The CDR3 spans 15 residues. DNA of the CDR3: TGTGCCAGCAGCGTAGTGGGGGGCCGGGCCAACGTCCTGACTTTC. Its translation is CASSVVGGRANVLTF.

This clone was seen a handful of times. The CDR3, as DNA: TGTGCCAGTTCTCACCTCATGGCGACAGGCCGCGATCAGCCCCAGCATTTT. This gives the protein CASSHLMATGRDQPQHF. The chain recombines TRBV19 with TRBJ1-5; a possible D gene is TRBD1 (6 bases). The CDR3 is 17 amino acids. V lost 8 bases and J lost 5, with 25 bases in between. CDR1 and CDR2 from the germline V gene are LNHDA and SQIVND (reference sequence).

The CDR3 DNA sequence: TGCGCCAGCAGCCCGACAGGGGTGAGGTCCTATAATTCACCCCTCCACTTT. Translating it yields CASSPTGVRSYNSPLHF. This rearrangement joins TRBV4-1 to TRBJ1-6; TRBD1 matches at 8 bases. Trimming removed 4 bases from V and 1 base from J; junction bases left unmatched: 6. Germline V gene sequence: CDR1 MGHRA, CDR2 YSYEKL. There are 17 residues in the CDR3.

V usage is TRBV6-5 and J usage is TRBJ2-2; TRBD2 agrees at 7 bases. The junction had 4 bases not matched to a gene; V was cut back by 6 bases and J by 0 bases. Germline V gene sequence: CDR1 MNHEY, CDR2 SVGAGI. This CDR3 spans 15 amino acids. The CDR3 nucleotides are TGTGCCAGCAGCCTTCTAGCGGCGAACACCGGGGAGCTGTTTTTT. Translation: CASSLLAANTGELFF.

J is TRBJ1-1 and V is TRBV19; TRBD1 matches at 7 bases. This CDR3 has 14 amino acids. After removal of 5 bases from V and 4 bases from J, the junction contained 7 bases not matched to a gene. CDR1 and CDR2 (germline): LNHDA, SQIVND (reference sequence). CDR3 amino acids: CASSYTGDGTEAFF. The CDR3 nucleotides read TGTGCCAGTAGTTATACAGGGGACGGCACTGAAGCTTTCTTT.

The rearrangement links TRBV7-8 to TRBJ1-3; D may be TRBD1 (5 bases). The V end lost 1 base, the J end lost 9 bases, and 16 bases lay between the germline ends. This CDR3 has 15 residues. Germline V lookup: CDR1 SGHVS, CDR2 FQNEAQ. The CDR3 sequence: CASSLVGGAVGTIYF. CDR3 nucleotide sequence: TGTGCCAGCAGCTTAGTCGGCGGGGCTGTCGGCACCATATATTTT.

The CDR3: CASRIRQGSREETQYF. In DNA form, the CDR3 reads TGTGCCAGTAGAATCCGTCAGGGATCGAGGGAAGAGACCCAGTACTTC. This chain uses TRBV19 with TRBJ2-5; D tentatively fits TRBD1 or TRBD2 (5 bases each). V lost 6 bases to trimming and J lost 3 bases, with 20 bases between them. This CDR3 spans 16 amino acids. Germline V gives CDR1 LNHDA, CDR2 SQIVND (reference sequence).

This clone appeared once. The CDR3 protein is CASSWGQPGGGEQYF. DNA for the CDR3: TGTGCCAGCAGTTGGGGACAGCCGGGAGGGGGGGAGCAGTACTTC. The chain couples TRBV28 to TRBJ2-7; D is perhaps TRBD2 (8 bases). Trimming removed 4 bases from V and 7 bases from J, with 20 bases in between. The CDR3 has 15 residues. Germline V gene lookup returns CDR1 MDHEN and CDR2 SYDVKM.

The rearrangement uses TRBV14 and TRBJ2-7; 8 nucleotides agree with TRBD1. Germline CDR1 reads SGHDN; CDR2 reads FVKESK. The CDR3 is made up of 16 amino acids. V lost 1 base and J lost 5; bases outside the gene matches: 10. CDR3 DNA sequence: TGTGCCAGCAGCCAAGGGACCGGACAGGGAGGCAACGAGCAGTACTTC. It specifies CASSQGTGQGGNEQYF.

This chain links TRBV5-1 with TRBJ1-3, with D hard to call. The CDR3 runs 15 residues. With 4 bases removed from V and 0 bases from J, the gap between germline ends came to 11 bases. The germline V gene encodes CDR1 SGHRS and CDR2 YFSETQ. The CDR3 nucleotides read TGCGCCAGCAGCCTGACGGTACTCTCTGGAAACACCATATATTTT. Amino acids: CASSLTVLSGNTIYF.